A single sample gave rise to the 5 T cell receptor beta chains below, sequenced in a study of T cell changes during pregnancy in multiple sclerosis. Sequenced by immunoSEQ multiplex PCR; TCRdb stores in-frame clones only, minus some. The sample shows roughly 60,000 clones, about 90% of them seen only once. The sample here was CD4+ T cells from peripheral blood mononuclear cells, taken in the first trimester of pregnancy. Receptor source: a female donor with multiple sclerosis, enrolled in a pregnancy study.

V and J are TRBV12-5 and TRBJ1-5, with 8 bases lining up with TRBD1. Trimming took 2 bases from V and 7 from J; bases not matched to a gene: 7. The CDR3 covers 15 residues. Germline CDR1 reads LGHNT; CDR2 reads FRNRAP. CDR3 region: CASGLPDRGEQPQHF. The CDR3 DNA sequence: TGTGCTAGTGGTTTGCCCGACAGGGGTGAGCAGCCCCAGCATTTT. Based on the CDR3 plus reference TRBV12-5 and TRBJ1-5, the full variable domain is DARVTQTPRHKVTEMGQEVTMRCQPILGHNTVFWYRQTMMQGLELLAYFRNRAPLDDSGMPKDRFSAEMPDATLATLKIQPSEPRDSAVYFCASGLPDRGEQPQHFGDGTRLSIL.

The chain is built from TRBV19 and TRBJ1-6, with TRBD1 matching over 7 bases. The CDR3 has 14 amino acids. CDR1 and CDR2 (germline): LNHDA, SQIVND (reference sequence). The V and J ends lost 7 bases and 7 bases, in that order; junction bases with no gene match: 7. The DNA of the CDR3 is TGTGCCAGTATGGACAGGTCACGGAATTCACCCCTCCACTTT. Translated, it gives CASMDRSRNSPLHF.

This chain links TRBV10-3 with TRBJ2-3; no definite D call. V was pared by 7 bases and J by 3 bases, with 8 bases between. This CDR3 contains 12 residues. CDR1 ENHRY and CDR2 SYGVKD come from the germline V gene. The CDR3 region is CAIKSPTDTQYF. In nucleotides, the CDR3 is TGTGCCATCAAGAGTCCGACAGATACGCAGTATTTT.

The CDR3 loop is CASRAGSEKLFF. CDR3 coding DNA: TGTGCCAGCAGGGCCGGGAGCGAAAAACTGTTTTTT. The chain couples TRBV2 to TRBJ1-4; D remains unclear. V shed 6 bases and J shed 8 bases, with 10 bases lying between them. This CDR3 region has 12 residues. In germline, CDR1 is SNHLY, CDR2 FYNNEI.

The chain uses TRBV7-3 and TRBJ1-1; 9 bases agree with TRBD1. Germline CDR1 reads SGHTA; CDR2 reads FQGTGA. With V trimmed by 2 bases and J by 1 base, 2 bases remained unmatched. The CDR3 has 15 residues. The DNA for the CDR3 is TGTGCCAGCAGCTTATTGGGACAGGGGAACACTGAAGCTTTCTTT. It yields the protein CASSLLGQGNTEAFF.